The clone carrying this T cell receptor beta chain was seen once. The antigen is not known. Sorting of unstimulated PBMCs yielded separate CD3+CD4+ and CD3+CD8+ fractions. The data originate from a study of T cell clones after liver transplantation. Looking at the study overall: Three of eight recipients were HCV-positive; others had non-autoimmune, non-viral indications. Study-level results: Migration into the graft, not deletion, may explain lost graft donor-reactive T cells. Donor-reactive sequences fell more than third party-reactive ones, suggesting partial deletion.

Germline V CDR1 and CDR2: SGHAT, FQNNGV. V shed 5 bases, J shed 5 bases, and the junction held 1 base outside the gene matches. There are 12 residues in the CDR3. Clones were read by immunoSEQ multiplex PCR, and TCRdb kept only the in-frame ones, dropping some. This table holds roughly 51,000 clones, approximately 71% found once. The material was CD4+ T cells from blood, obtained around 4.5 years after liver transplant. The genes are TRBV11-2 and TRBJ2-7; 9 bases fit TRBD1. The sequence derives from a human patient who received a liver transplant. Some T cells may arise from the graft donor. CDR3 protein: CASSRDRDEQYF. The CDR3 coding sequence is TGTGCCAGCAGCCGGGACAGGGACGAGCAGTACTTC.